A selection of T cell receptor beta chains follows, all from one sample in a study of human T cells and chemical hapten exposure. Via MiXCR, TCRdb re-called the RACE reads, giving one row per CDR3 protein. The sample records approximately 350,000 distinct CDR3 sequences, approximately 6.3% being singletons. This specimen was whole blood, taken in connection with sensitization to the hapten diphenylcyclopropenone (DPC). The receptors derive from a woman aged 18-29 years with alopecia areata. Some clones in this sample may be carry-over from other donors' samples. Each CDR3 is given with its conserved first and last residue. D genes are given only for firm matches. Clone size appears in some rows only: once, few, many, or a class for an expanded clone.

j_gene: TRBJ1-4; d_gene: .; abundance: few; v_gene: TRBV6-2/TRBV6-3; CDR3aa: CASSYSRWADHDATNEKLFF; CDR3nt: TGTGCCAGCAGTTACTCGAGATGGGCGGATCACGATGCAACTAATGAAAAACTGTTTTTT
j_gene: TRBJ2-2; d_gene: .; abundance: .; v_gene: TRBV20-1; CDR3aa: CSASPGGAGTGELFF; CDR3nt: TGCAGTGCTAGCCCCGGGGGCGCAGGCACCGGGGAGCTGTTTTTT
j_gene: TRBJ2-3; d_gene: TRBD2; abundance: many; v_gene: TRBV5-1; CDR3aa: CASSTGLASYTDTQYF; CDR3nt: TGCGCCAGCAGCACAGGACTAGCTTCTTACACAGATACGCAGTATTTT
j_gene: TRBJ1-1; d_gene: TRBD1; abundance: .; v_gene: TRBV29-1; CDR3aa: CSVAQGSLHTEAFF; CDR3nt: TGCAGCGTCGCACAGGGGTCCCTCCACACTGAAGCTTTCTTT
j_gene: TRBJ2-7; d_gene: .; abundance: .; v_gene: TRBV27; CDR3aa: CASSPQARLSYEQYF; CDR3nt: TGTGCCAGCAGTCCCCAGGCCCGGCTCTCCTACGAGCAGTACTTC
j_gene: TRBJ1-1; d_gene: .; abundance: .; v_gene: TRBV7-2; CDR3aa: CASSRVWDTEAFF; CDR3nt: TGTGCCAGCAGCAGGGTATGGGACACTGAAGCTTTCTTT
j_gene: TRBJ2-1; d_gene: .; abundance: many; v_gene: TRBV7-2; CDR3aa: CASSLGNANEQFF; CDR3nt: TGTGCCAGCAGCTTAGGAAATGCCAATGAGCAGTTCTTC
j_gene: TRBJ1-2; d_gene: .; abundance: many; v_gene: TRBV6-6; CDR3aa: CASGTSYGYTF; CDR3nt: TGTGCCAGCGGGACATCTTATGGCTACACCTTC
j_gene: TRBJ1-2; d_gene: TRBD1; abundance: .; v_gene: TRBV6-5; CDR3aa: CASSRQTGGNYGYTF; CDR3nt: TGTGCCAGCAGTCGGCAGACAGGGGGTAACTATGGCTACACCTTC
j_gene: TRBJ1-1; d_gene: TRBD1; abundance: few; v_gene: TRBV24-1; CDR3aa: CATSDRGEEAFF; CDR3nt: TGTGCCACCTCCGACAGGGGTGAAGAAGCTTTCTTT
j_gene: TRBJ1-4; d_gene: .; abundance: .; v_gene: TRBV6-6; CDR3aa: CASKEARGGPNEKLFF; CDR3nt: TGTGCCAGCAAAGAGGCTCGCGGGGGGCCTAATGAAAAACTGTTTTTT
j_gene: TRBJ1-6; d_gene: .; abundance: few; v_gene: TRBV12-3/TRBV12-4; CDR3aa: CASSFNSNSPLHF; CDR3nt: TGTGCCAGCAGTTTTAACAGTAATTCACCCCTCCACTTT
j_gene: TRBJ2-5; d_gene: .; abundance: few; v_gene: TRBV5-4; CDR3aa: CASSFGGETETQYF; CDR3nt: TGTGCCAGCAGCTTTGGGGGTGAGACGGAGACCCAGTACTTC
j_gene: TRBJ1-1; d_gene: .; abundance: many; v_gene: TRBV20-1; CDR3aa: CSARRDGNTEAFF; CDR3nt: TGCAGTGCTAGACGGGACGGCAACACTGAAGCTTTCTTT
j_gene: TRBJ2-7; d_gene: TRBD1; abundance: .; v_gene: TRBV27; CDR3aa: CASSATGTEQYF; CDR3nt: TGTGCCAGCAGTGCGACAGGGACCGAGCAGTACTTC
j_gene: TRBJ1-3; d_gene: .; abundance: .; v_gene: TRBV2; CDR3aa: CASSRFTGNGNTIYF; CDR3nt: TGTGCCAGCAGCCGGTTCACCGGGAACGGAAATACCATATATTTT
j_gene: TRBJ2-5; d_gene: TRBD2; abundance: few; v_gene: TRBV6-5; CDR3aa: CASKSGIQETQYF; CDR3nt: TGTGCCAGCAAAAGCGGGATCCAAGAGACCCAGTACTTC
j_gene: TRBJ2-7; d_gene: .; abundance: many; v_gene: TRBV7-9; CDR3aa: CASSSPRALGNYEQYF; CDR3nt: TGTGCCAGCAGCTCGCCCCGGGCCCTCGGTAACTACGAGCAGTACTTC
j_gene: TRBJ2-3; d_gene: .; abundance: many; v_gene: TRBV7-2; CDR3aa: CASSLGSPSTDTQYF; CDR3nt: TGTGCCAGCAGCTTAGGGTCTCCTAGCACAGATACGCAGTATTTT
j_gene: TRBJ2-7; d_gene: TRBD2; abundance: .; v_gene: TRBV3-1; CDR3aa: CAIIPGLAGGSYEQYF; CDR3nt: TGTGCCATCATACCGGGACTAGCGGGGGGCTCCTACGAGCAGTACTTC
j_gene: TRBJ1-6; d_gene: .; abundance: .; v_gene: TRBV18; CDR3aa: CASSPTGQESSYNSPLRF; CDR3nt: TGTGCCAGCTCACCCACCGGACAAGAGAGCTCCTATAATTCACCCCTCCGCTTT
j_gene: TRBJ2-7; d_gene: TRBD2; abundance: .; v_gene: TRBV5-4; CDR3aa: CASSLDKSGVEQYF; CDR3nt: TGTGCCAGCAGCTTGGACAAAAGCGGGGTGGAGCAGTACTTC
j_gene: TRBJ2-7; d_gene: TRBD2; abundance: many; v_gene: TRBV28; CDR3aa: CASSLAGAGTSYEQYF; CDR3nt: TGTGCCAGCAGTTTAGCTGGGGCAGGGACTAGCTACGAGCAGTACTTC
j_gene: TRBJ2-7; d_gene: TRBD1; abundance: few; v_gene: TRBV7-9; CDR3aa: CASSAPQGDYEQYF; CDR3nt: TGTGCCAGCAGCGCACCGCAGGGGGACTACGAGCAGTACTTC
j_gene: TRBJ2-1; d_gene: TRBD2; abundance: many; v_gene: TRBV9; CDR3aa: CASSSSGGRTEQFF; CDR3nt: TGTGCCAGCAGCTCGAGCGGGGGTCGGACCGAGCAGTTCTTC
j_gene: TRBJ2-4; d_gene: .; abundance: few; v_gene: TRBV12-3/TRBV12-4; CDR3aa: CASSNGKNIQYF; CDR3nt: TGTGCCAGCAGTAATGGGAAAAACATTCAGTACTTC
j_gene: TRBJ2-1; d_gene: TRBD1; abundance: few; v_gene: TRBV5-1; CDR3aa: CASSSGTVYNEQFF; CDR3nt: TGCGCCAGCAGCTCCGGGACAGTTTACAATGAGCAGTTCTTC
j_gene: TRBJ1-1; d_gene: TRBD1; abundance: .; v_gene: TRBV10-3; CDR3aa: CAISGRDRVSNTEAFF; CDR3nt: TGTGCCATCAGTGGAAGGGACAGGGTATCGAACACTGAAGCTTTCTTT
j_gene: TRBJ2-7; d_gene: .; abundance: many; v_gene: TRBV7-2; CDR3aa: CASSPDQIYEQYF; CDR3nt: TGTGCCAGCAGCCCGGACCAAATCTACGAGCAGTACTTC
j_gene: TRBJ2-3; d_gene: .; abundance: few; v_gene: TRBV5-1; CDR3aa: CASSIQDTDTQYF; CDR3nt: TGCGCCAGCAGCATCCAGGACACAGATACGCAGTATTTT
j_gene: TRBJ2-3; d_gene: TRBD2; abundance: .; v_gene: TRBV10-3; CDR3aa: CAISRTSGGADTQYF; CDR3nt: TGTGCCATCAGTCGGACTAGCGGGGGGGCCGATACGCAGTATTTT
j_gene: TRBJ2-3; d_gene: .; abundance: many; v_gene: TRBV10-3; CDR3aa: CATSGIGGATDTQYF; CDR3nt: TGTGCCACGTCCGGGATAGGGGGGGCCACAGATACGCAGTATTTT
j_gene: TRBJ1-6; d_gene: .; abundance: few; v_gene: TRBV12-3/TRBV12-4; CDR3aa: CASRFTDSPLHF; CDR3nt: TGTGCCAGCAGGTTTACAGATTCACCCCTCCACTTT
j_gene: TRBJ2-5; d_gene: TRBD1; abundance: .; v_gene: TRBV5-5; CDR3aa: CASSSWTGGEETQYF; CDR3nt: TGTGCCAGCAGCTCCTGGACAGGGGGCGAAGAGACCCAGTACTTC
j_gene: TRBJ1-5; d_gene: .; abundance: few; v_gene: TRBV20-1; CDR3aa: CSARPGSNQPQHF; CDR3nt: TGCAGTGCTAGACCCGGAAGCAATCAGCCCCAGCATTTT